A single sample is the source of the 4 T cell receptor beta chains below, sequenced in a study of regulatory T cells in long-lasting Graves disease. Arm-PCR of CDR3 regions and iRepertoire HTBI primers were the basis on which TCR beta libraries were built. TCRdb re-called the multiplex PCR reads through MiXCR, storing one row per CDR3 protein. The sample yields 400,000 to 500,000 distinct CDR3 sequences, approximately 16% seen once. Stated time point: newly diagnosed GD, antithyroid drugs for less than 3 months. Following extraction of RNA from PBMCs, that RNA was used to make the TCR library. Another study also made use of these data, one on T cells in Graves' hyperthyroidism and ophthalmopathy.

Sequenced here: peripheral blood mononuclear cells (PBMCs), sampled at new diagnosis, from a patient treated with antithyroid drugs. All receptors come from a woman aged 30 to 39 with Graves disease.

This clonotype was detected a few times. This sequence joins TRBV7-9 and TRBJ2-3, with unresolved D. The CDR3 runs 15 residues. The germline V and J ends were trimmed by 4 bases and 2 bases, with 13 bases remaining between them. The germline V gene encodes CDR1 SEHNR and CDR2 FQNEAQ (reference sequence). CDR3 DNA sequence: TGTGCCAGCAGCTCCCAACTCCACCTCACAGATACGCAGTATTTT. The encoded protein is CASSSQLHLTDTQYF.

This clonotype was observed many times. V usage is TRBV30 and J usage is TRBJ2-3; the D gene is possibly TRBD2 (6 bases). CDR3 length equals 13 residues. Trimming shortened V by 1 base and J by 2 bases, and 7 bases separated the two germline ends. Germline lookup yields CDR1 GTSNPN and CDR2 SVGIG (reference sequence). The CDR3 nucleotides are TGTGCCTGGAGTGGCGGGGACACAGATACGCAGTATTTT. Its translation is CAWSGGDTDTQYF.

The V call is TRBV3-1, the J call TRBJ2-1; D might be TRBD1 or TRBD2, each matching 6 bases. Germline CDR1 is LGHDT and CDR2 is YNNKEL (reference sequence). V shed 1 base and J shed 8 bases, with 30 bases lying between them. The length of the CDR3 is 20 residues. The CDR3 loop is CASSQVTGAGGSRGSDEQFF. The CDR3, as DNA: TGTGCCAGCAGCCAAGTGACAGGCGCCGGGGGCAGTCGCGGATCTGATGAGCAGTTCTTC.

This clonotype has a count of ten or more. CDR3 residues: CASSRPGNIQYF. Written as DNA, the CDR3 is TGTGCCAGCAGTCGACCAGGGAACATTCAGTACTTC. This sequence joins TRBV7-9 and TRBJ2-4; possible D gene TRBD1, 5 bases. V was trimmed by 6 bases and J by 7 bases, leaving 10 bases between them. This CDR3 is 12 amino acids long. Germline V gives CDR1 SEHNR, CDR2 FQNEAQ (reference sequence). Based on the CDR3 plus reference TRBV7-9 and TRBJ2-4, the full variable domain is DTGVSQNPRHKITKRGQNVTFRCDPISEHNRLYWYRQTLGQGPEFLTYFQNEAQLEKSRLLSDRFSAERPKGSFSTLEIQRTEQGDSAMYLCASSRPGNIQYFGAGTRLSVL.